These T cell receptor beta chains were read from a single sample in a study of blood T cell repertoires in COVID-19. Repertoires were generated with immunoSEQ multiplex PCR, while TCRdb's copy carries only in-frame clones and drops some. The data contain tens of thousands of clones, approximately 85% of them seen just once; the ten biggest clones take up 5.1%. Sequenced material: peripheral blood. These receptors were taken from a man older than 75 with acute or convalescent COVID-19. CDR3s include the opening cysteine and the closing phenylalanine or tryptophan. D genes are given only for firm matches. Part of the rows lack a size; the others show once, few, many or a class for expanded clones.

v_gene: TRBV4-1; j_gene: TRBJ1-2; d_gene: .; abundance: .; CDR3aa: CASSLETGSYGYTF; CDR3nt: TGCGCCAGCAGCCTAGAGACAGGATCGTATGGCTACACCTTC
v_gene: TRBV29-1; j_gene: TRBJ2-3; d_gene: TRBD2; abundance: .; CDR3aa: CSVEDPRLAGGGTDTQYF; CDR3nt: TGCAGCGTTGAAGATCCACGGCTAGCGGGAGGCGGCACAGATACGCAGTATTTT
v_gene: TRBV27; j_gene: TRBJ1-5; d_gene: TRBD1; abundance: .; CDR3aa: CASSPRGQSYSNQPQHF; CDR3nt: TGTGCCAGCTCCCCCCGGGGACAGTCTTATAGCAATCAGCCCCAGCATTTT
v_gene: TRBV14; j_gene: TRBJ1-6; d_gene: .; abundance: .; CDR3aa: CASSHRGFGSPLHF; CDR3nt: TGTGCCAGCAGCCATAGGGGTTTTGGGTCACCCCTCCACTTT
v_gene: TRBV7-2; j_gene: TRBJ2-5; d_gene: .; abundance: .; CDR3aa: CASSLAREETQYF; CDR3nt: TGTGCCAGCAGCTTAGCGAGAGAAGAGACCCAGTACTTC
v_gene: TRBV27; j_gene: TRBJ2-1; d_gene: .; abundance: .; CDR3aa: CASSFYRPGRDEQFF; CDR3nt: TGTGCCAGCAGTTTTTATCGCCCAGGGCGCGATGAGCAGTTCTTC
v_gene: TRBV5-1; j_gene: TRBJ1-6; d_gene: TRBD1; abundance: few; CDR3aa: CASSAFTLLDRAGSYNSPLHF; CDR3nt: TGCGCCAGCAGCGCCTTCACGCTCCTGGACAGGGCAGGCTCCTATAATTCACCCCTCCACTTT
v_gene: TRBV7-9; j_gene: TRBJ2-3; d_gene: TRBD2; abundance: .; CDR3aa: CASSSRTSGVTDTQYF; CDR3nt: TGTGCCAGCAGCTCCCGGACTAGCGGGGTCACAGATACGCAGTATTTT
v_gene: TRBV18; j_gene: TRBJ2-7; d_gene: .; abundance: .; CDR3aa: CASTPVGGGTGGEQYF; CDR3nt: TGTGCCAGCACCCCAGTCGGAGGCGGGACGGGCGGGGAGCAGTACTTC
v_gene: TRBV10-3; j_gene: TRBJ2-5; d_gene: .; abundance: .; CDR3aa: CAISDATRQKETQYF; CDR3nt: TGTGCCATCAGTGATGCGACTAGACAGAAAGAGACCCAGTACTTC
v_gene: TRBV28; j_gene: TRBJ1-4; d_gene: .; abundance: once; CDR3aa: CASMEATNEKLFF; CDR3nt: TGTGCCAGCATGGAGGCAACTAATGAAAAACTGTTTTTT
v_gene: TRBV21-1; j_gene: TRBJ2-5; d_gene: .; abundance: .; CDR3aa: CASSKYLSYSGSYF; CDR3nt: TGTGCCAGCAGCAAATACCTCTCATATTCCGGGTCCTACTTC
v_gene: TRBV4-2; j_gene: TRBJ1-5; d_gene: TRBD1; abundance: .; CDR3aa: CASSQRRGHDQPQHF; CDR3nt: TGTGCCAGCAGCCAAAGAAGGGGGCACGATCAGCCCCAGCATTTT
v_gene: TRBV7-2; j_gene: TRBJ2-2; d_gene: TRBD1; abundance: .; CDR3aa: CASSPVAGTGPQMGELFF; CDR3nt: TGTGCCAGCAGCCCGGTCGCCGGGACAGGGCCCCAGATGGGGGAGCTGTTTTTT
v_gene: TRBV19; j_gene: TRBJ1-3; d_gene: TRBD1; abundance: .; CDR3aa: CASSPRTGPGNTIYF; CDR3nt: TGTGCCAGTAGTCCCCGGACAGGGCCTGGAAACACCATATATTTT
v_gene: TRBV29-1; j_gene: TRBJ2-5; d_gene: .; abundance: once; CDR3aa: CSLRSETQYF; CDR3nt: TGCAGCCTCCGTTCTGAGACCCAGTACTTC
v_gene: TRBV7-2; j_gene: TRBJ1-1; d_gene: .; abundance: few; CDR3aa: CASSRTGMVNTEAFF; CDR3nt: TGTGCCAGCAGTCGAACAGGGATGGTGAACACTGAAGCTTTCTTT
v_gene: TRBV6-2/TRBV6-3; j_gene: TRBJ2-3; d_gene: TRBD1; abundance: .; CDR3aa: CASSRQGRNTQYF; CDR3nt: TGTGCCAGCAGCAGACAGGGAAGAAATACGCAGTATTTT
v_gene: TRBV28; j_gene: TRBJ1-1; d_gene: TRBD1; abundance: .; CDR3aa: CASSLWGDRGRVGNTEAFF; CDR3nt: TGTGCCAGCAGTTTATGGGGGGACAGGGGAAGGGTCGGGAACACTGAAGCTTTCTTT
v_gene: TRBV7-6; j_gene: TRBJ2-5; d_gene: .; abundance: .; CDR3aa: CASSLEVPGRLKQETQYF; CDR3nt: TGTGCCAGCAGCTTAGAAGTCCCCGGCAGACTCAAACAAGAGACCCAGTACTTC
v_gene: TRBV12-3/TRBV12-4; j_gene: TRBJ1-2; d_gene: .; abundance: .; CDR3aa: CASSNSGNYGYTF; CDR3nt: TGTGCCAGCAGTAACTCGGGGAACTATGGCTACACCTTC
v_gene: TRBV28; j_gene: TRBJ2-5; d_gene: .; abundance: .; CDR3aa: CASSFGGAGQETQYF; CDR3nt: TGTGCCAGCAGTTTTGGCGGCGCCGGACAAGAGACCCAGTACTTC
v_gene: TRBV25-1; j_gene: TRBJ1-2; d_gene: TRBD1; abundance: .; CDR3aa: CASSEGQGAIYGYTF; CDR3nt: TGTGCCAGCAGTGAGGGGCAGGGGGCGATCTATGGCTACACCTTC
v_gene: TRBV7-2; j_gene: TRBJ2-1; d_gene: .; abundance: .; CDR3aa: CASSPVGGTTNEQFF; CDR3nt: TGTGCCAGCAGCCCTGTGGGCGGGACGACCAATGAGCAGTTCTTC
v_gene: TRBV29-1; j_gene: TRBJ2-3; d_gene: .; abundance: once; CDR3aa: CSVTGYSTDTQYF; CDR3nt: TGCAGCGTTACAGGGTATAGCACAGATACGCAGTATTTT
v_gene: TRBV29-1; j_gene: TRBJ2-3; d_gene: .; abundance: .; CDR3aa: CSVEAGSPDTQYF; CDR3nt: TGCAGCGTTGAAGCCGGGAGTCCAGATACGCAGTATTTT
v_gene: TRBV24-1; j_gene: TRBJ2-2; d_gene: TRBD1; abundance: once; CDR3aa: CATSDRRQGAMAGELFF; CDR3nt: TGTGCCACCAGTGACCGAAGACAGGGGGCCATGGCCGGGGAGCTGTTTTTT
v_gene: TRBV4-2; j_gene: TRBJ2-5; d_gene: TRBD2; abundance: .; CDR3aa: CASSQDLGTSGETQYF; CDR3nt: TGTGCCAGCAGCCAAGATTTGGGGACTAGCGGAGAGACCCAGTACTTC
v_gene: TRBV5-1; j_gene: TRBJ2-7; d_gene: .; abundance: few; CDR3aa: CASSAGYEQYF; CDR3nt: TGCGCCAGCAGCGCCGGTTACGAGCAGTACTTC
v_gene: TRBV10-1; j_gene: TRBJ2-5; d_gene: TRBD1; abundance: .; CDR3aa: CASSEGTGTRETQYF; CDR3nt: TGCGCCAGCAGTGAGGGGACAGGGACCCGAGAGACCCAGTACTTC
v_gene: TRBV6-5; j_gene: TRBJ2-5; d_gene: .; abundance: once; CDR3aa: CASSLQGTQYF; CDR3nt: TGTGCCAGCAGTCTCCAGGGGACCCAGTACTTC
v_gene: TRBV7-9; j_gene: TRBJ2-7; d_gene: TRBD2; abundance: .; CDR3aa: CASSLARGGSYEQYF; CDR3nt: TGTGCCAGCAGCTTAGCGCGAGGCGGGAGCTACGAGCAGTACTTC
v_gene: TRBV28; j_gene: TRBJ2-7; d_gene: TRBD1; abundance: .; CDR3aa: CASSLVEGAREQYF; CDR3nt: TGTGCCAGCAGTTTGGTCGAGGGGGCGAGGGAGCAGTACTTC
v_gene: TRBV27; j_gene: TRBJ2-2; d_gene: .; abundance: once; CDR3aa: CASSLPGLNTGELFF; CDR3nt: TGTGCCAGCAGTTTACCGGGACTGAACACCGGGGAGCTGTTTTTT
v_gene: TRBV28; j_gene: TRBJ2-1; d_gene: TRBD2; abundance: .; CDR3aa: CASSPRTSGPGYEQFF; CDR3nt: TGTGCCAGCAGCCCCCGGACTAGCGGGCCCGGATATGAGCAGTTCTTC
v_gene: TRBV7-8; j_gene: TRBJ2-7; d_gene: TRBD1; abundance: once; CDR3aa: CASSLGAQGRSYEQYF; CDR3nt: TGTGCCAGCAGCTTAGGCGCACAGGGGCGCTCCTACGAGCAGTACTTC
v_gene: TRBV21-1; j_gene: TRBJ2-7; d_gene: .; abundance: few; CDR3aa: CASLRRAREGVEQYF; CDR3nt: TGTGCCAGCCTTAGGAGGGCCAGGGAGGGGGTCGAGCAGTACTTC
v_gene: TRBV4-1; j_gene: TRBJ1-1; d_gene: .; abundance: .; CDR3aa: CASSQGGFGGANTEAFF; CDR3nt: TGCGCCAGCAGCCAAGGGGGGTTTGGAGGGGCCAACACTGAAGCTTTCTTT
v_gene: TRBV5-1; j_gene: TRBJ2-3; d_gene: TRBD2; abundance: .; CDR3aa: CASSLGTSGSTDTQYF; CDR3nt: TGCGCCAGCAGCTTAGGGACTAGCGGGAGCACAGATACGCAGTATTTT
v_gene: TRBV19; j_gene: TRBJ2-3; d_gene: TRBD2; abundance: .; CDR3aa: CASRPDGTSVSSTDTQYF; CDR3nt: TGTGCCAGTAGGCCAGATGGGACTAGCGTTTCTAGCACAGATACGCAGTATTTT
v_gene: TRBV7-2; j_gene: TRBJ2-1; d_gene: .; abundance: .; CDR3aa: CASSPPGVYNEQFF; CDR3nt: TGTGCCAGCAGCCCTCCGGGTGTTTACAATGAGCAGTTCTTC
v_gene: TRBV10-3; j_gene: TRBJ2-2; d_gene: .; abundance: .; CDR3aa: CAISETWTYSGPIYTGELFF; CDR3nt: TGTGCCATCAGTGAAACCTGGACCTACAGCGGGCCCATTTACACCGGGGAGCTGTTTTTT
v_gene: TRBV6-2/TRBV6-3; j_gene: TRBJ2-1; d_gene: TRBD1; abundance: .; CDR3aa: CASSYSQGVSYNEQFF; CDR3nt: TGTGCCAGCAGTTACTCTCAGGGGGTTTCCTACAATGAGCAGTTCTTC
v_gene: TRBV28; j_gene: TRBJ2-7; d_gene: .; abundance: .; CDR3aa: CASSTTYEQYF; CDR3nt: TGTGCCAGCAGCACAACCTACGAGCAGTACTTC
v_gene: TRBV7-2; j_gene: TRBJ2-6; d_gene: .; abundance: .; CDR3aa: CASSQFRGTSGANVLTF; CDR3nt: TGTGCCAGCAGCCAATTTCGAGGTACCTCTGGGGCCAACGTCCTGACTTTC
v_gene: TRBV3-1/TRBV3-2; j_gene: TRBJ1-3; d_gene: .; abundance: .; CDR3aa: CASSQVLDVTVFSGNTIYF; CDR3nt: TGTGCCAGCAGCCAAGTTTTGGACGTGACAGTCTTCTCTGGAAACACCATATATTTT
v_gene: TRBV4-1; j_gene: TRBJ2-5; d_gene: .; abundance: once; CDR3aa: CASSQAALAPETQYF; CDR3nt: TGCGCCAGCAGCCAAGCTGCGCTAGCGCCGGAGACCCAGTACTTC
v_gene: TRBV11-1; j_gene: TRBJ1-2; d_gene: TRBD1; abundance: once; CDR3aa: CASSARQGNYGYTF; CDR3nt: TGTGCCAGCAGCGCCAGACAGGGGAACTATGGCTACACCTTC
v_gene: TRBV7-9; j_gene: TRBJ2-1; d_gene: .; abundance: .; CDR3aa: CASSNTGIGGEQFF; CDR3nt: TGTGCCAGCAGCAATACAGGGATTGGCGGTGAGCAGTTCTTC
v_gene: TRBV5-8; j_gene: TRBJ2-1; d_gene: TRBD2; abundance: .; CDR3aa: CASSLRLAGEQFF; CDR3nt: TGTGCCAGCAGCCTTAGACTAGCGGGGGAACAGTTCTTC
v_gene: TRBV7-2; j_gene: TRBJ2-6; d_gene: .; abundance: .; CDR3aa: CASSRQASGANVLTF; CDR3nt: TGTGCCAGCAGCCGCCAAGCCTCTGGGGCCAACGTCCTGACTTTC
v_gene: TRBV7-9; j_gene: TRBJ1-2; d_gene: .; abundance: .; CDR3aa: CASSNRDNYGYTF; CDR3nt: TGTGCCAGCAGCAACAGGGATAACTATGGCTACACCTTC
v_gene: TRBV5-4; j_gene: TRBJ2-1; d_gene: TRBD2; abundance: .; CDR3aa: CASSPSGTYNEQFF; CDR3nt: TGTGCCAGCAGCCCTAGCGGAACCTACAATGAGCAGTTCTTC
v_gene: TRBV6-2/TRBV6-3; j_gene: TRBJ2-2; d_gene: .; abundance: .; CDR3aa: CASSYPGSTGELFF; CDR3nt: TGTGCCAGCAGTTACCCAGGTTCTACCGGGGAGCTGTTTTTT
v_gene: TRBV28; j_gene: TRBJ1-1; d_gene: .; abundance: .; CDR3aa: CASARGFDTEAFF; CDR3nt: TGTGCCAGCGCCAGGGGATTTGACACTGAAGCTTTCTTT
v_gene: TRBV5-1; j_gene: TRBJ1-1; d_gene: .; abundance: .; CDR3aa: CASSLGQQLNTEAFF; CDR3nt: TGCGCCAGCAGCTTGGGACAGCAGTTGAACACTGAAGCTTTCTTT
v_gene: TRBV4-2; j_gene: TRBJ2-1; d_gene: .; abundance: .; CDR3aa: CASSPGGNSDNEQFF; CDR3nt: TGTGCCAGCAGCCCTGGCGGGAATTCGGACAATGAGCAGTTCTTC